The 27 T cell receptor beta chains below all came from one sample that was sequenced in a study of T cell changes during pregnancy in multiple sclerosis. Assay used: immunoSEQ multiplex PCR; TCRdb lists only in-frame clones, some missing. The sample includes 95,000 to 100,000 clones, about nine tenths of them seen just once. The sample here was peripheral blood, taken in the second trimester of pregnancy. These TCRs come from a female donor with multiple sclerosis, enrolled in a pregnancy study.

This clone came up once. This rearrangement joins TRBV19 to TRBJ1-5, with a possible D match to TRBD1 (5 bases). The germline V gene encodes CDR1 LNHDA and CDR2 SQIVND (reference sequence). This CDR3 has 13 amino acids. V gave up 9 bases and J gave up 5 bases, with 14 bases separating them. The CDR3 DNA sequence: TGTGCCAGCTGTTGGGGGGGAGATCAGCCCCAGCATTTT. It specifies CASCWGGDQPQHF.

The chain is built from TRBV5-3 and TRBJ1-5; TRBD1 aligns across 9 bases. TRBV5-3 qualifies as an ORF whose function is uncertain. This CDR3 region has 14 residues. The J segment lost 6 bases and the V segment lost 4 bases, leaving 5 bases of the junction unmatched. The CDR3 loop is CARSGQGRCQPQHF. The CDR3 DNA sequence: TGTGCCAGAAGCGGACAGGGGAGATGTCAGCCCCAGCATTTT.

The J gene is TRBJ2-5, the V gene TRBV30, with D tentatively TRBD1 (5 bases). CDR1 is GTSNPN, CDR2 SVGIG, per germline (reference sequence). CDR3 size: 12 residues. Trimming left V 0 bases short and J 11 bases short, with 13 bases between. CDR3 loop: CAWSVGVGQQYF. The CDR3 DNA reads TGTGCCTGGAGTGTAGGGGTGGGGCAGCAGTACTTC.

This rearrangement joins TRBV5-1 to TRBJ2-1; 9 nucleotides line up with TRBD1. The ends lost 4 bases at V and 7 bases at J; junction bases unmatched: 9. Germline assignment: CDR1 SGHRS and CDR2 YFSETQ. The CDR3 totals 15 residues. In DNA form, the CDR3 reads TGCGCCAGCAGCGTAGGGACAGGGACGCTGAATGAGCAGTTCTTC. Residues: CASSVGTGTLNEQFF.

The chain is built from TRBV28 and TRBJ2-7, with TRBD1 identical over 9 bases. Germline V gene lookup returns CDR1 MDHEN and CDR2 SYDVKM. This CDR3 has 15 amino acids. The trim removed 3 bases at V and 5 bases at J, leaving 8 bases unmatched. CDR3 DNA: TGTGCCAGCAGTTTTTTGGGACAGGGTAAGGACGAGCAGTACTTC. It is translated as CASSFLGQGKDEQYF.

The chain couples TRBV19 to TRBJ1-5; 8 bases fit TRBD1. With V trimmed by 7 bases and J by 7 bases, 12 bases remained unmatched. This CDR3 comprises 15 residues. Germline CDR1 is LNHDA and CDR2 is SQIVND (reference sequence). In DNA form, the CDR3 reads TGTGCCAGTACCGCGGACAGGGTAATAGGGCAGCCCCAGCATTTT. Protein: CASTADRVIGQPQHF.

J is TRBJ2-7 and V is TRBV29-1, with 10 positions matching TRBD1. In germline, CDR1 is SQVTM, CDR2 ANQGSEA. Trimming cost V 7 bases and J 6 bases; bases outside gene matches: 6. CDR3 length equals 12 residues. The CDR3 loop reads CSAGQGYAEQYF. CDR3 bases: TGCAGCGCGGGACAGGGGTACGCCGAGCAGTACTTC.

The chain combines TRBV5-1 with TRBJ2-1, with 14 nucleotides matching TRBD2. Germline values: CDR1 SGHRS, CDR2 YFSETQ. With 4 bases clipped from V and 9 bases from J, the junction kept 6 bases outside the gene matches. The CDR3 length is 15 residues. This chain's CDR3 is CASSRGTSGSGEQFF. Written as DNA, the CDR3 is TGCGCCAGCAGCCGGGGGACTAGCGGGAGCGGTGAGCAGTTCTTC.

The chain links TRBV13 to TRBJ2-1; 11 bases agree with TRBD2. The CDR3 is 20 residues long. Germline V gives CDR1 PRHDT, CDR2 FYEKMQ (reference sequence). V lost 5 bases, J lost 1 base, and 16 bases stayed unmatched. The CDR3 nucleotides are TGTGCCAGCAGCCTGAGACTAGCGGGATTGTCGACAGCGTCCTACAATGAGCAGTTCTTC. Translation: CASSLRLAGLSTASYNEQFF.

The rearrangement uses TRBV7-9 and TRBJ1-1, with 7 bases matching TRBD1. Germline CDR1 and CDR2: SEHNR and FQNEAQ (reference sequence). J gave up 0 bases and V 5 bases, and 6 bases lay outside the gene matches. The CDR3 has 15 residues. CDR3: CASSPQGDLNTEAFF. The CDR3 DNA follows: TGTGCCAGCAGCCCCCAGGGGGATTTGAACACTGAAGCTTTCTTT.

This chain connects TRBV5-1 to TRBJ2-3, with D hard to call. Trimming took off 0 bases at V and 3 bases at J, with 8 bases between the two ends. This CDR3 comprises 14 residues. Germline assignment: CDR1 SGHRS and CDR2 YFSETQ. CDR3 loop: CASSLVRVTDTQYF. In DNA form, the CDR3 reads TGCGCCAGCAGCTTGGTTCGAGTTACAGATACGCAGTATTTT.

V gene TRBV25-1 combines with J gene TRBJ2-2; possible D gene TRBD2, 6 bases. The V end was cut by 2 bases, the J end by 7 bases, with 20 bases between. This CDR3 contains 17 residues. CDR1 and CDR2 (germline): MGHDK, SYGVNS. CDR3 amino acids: CASSEKLALLGSGELFF. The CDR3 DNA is TGTGCCAGCAGTGAAAAACTAGCCCTTCTCGGGAGCGGGGAGCTGTTTTTT.

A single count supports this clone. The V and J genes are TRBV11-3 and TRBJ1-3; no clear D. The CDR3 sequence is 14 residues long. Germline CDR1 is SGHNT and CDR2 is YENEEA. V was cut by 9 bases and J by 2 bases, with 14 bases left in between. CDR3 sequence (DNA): TGTGCCAGGCGCCAGGTCCTCCCTGGAAACACCATATATTTT. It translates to CARRQVLPGNTIYF.

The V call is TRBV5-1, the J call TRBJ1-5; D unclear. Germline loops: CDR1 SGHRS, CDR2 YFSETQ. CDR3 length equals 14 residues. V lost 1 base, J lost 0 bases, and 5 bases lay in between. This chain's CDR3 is CASSLYPSNQPQHF. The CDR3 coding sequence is TGCGCCAGCAGCTTGTATCCTAGCAATCAGCCCCAGCATTTT.

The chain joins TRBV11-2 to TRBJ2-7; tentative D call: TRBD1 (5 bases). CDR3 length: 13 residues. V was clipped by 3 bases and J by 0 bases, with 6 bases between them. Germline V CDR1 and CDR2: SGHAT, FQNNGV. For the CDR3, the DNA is TGTGCCAGCAGCTTGACAGACTCCTACGAGCAGTACTTC. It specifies CASSLTDSYEQYF.

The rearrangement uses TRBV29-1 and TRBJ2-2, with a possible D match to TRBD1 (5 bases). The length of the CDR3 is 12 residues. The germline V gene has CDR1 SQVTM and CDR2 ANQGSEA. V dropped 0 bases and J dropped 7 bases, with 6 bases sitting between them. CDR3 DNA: TGCAGCGTTGAAGATCAGGGCGGGGAGCTGTTTTTT. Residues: CSVEDQGGELFF.

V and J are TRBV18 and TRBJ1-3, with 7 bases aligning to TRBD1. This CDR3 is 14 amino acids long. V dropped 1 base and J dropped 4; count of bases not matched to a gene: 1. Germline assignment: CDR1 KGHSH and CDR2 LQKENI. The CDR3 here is CASSPQQGGNTIYF. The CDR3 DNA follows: TGTGCCAGCTCACCACAACAGGGGGGAAACACCATATATTTT. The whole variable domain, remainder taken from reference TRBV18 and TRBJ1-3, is NAGVMQNPRHLVRRRGQEARLRCSPMKGHSHVYWYRQLPEEGLKFMVYLQKENIIDESGMPKERFSAEFPKEGPSILRIQQVVRGDSAAYFCASSPQQGGNTIYFGEGSWLTVV.

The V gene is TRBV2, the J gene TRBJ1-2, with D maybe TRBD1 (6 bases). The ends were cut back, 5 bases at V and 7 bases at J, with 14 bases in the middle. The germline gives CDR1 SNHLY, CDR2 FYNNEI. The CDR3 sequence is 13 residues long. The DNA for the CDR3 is TGTGCCAGCAGTCTCGGGACATCAGGTGGCTACACCTTC. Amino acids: CASSLGTSGGYTF.

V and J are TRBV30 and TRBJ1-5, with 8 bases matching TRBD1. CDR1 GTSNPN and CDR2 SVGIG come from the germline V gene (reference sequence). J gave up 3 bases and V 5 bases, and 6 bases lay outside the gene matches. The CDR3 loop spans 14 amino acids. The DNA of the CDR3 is TGTGCCTGGGCCGACAGGGGTAACAATCAGCCCCAGCATTTT. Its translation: CAWADRGNNQPQHF.

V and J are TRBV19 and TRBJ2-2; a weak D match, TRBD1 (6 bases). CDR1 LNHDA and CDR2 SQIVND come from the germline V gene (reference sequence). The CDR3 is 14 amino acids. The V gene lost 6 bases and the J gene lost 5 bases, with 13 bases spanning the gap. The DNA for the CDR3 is TGTGCCAGTAGCGGTACAGGGTTAACCGGGGAGCTGTTTTTT. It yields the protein CASSGTGLTGELFF.

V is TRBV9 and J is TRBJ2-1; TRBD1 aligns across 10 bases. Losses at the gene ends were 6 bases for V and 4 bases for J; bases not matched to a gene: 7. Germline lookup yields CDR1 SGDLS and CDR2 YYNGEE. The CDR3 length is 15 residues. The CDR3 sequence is CASKVGDRGYNEQFF. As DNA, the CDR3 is TGTGCCAGCAAGGTTGGGGACAGGGGATACAATGAGCAGTTCTTC.

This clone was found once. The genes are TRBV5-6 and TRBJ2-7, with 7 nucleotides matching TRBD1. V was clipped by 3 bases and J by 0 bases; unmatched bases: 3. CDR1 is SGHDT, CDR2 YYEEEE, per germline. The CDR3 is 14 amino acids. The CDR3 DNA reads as TGTGCCAGCAGCTCTGGGACAGCCTCCTACGAGCAGTACTTC. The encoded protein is CASSSGTASYEQYF.

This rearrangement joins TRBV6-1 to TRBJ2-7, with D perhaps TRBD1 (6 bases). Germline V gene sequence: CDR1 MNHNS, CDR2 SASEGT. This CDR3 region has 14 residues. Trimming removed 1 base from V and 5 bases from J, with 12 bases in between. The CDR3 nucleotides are TGTGCCAGCAGTGAAGGACAGGTTCCAGACGAGCAGTACTTC. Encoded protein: CASSEGQVPDEQYF.

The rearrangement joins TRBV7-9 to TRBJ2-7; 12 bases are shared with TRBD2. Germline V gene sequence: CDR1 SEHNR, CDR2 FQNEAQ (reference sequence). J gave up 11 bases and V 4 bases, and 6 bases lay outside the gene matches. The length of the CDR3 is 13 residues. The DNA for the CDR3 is TGTGCCAGCAGCTCCACTAGCGGGAGGCCTGAGTACTTC. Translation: CASSSTSGRPEYF.

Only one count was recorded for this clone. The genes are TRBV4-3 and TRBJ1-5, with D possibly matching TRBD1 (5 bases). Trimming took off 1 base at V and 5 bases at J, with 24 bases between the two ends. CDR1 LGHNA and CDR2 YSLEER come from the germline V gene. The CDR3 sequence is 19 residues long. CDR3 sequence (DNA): TGCGCCAGCAGCCAAGTGTGGGGGGGGGAGAACAGCCGGTATCAGCCCCAGCATTTT. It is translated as CASSQVWGGENSRYQPQHF.

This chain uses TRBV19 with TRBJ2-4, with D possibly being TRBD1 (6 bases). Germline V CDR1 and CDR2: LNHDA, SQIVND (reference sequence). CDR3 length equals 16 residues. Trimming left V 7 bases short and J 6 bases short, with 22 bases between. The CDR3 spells CASTKVVGQGLNIQYF. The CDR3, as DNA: TGTGCCAGTACCAAAGTGGTGGGGCAGGGGTTAAACATTCAGTACTTC.

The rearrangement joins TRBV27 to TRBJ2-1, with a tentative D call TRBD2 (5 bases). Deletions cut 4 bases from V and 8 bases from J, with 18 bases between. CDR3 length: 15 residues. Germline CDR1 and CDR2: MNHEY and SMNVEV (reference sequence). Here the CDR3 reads CASSSVPKGRDEQFF. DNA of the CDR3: TGTGCCAGCAGTTCGGTTCCTAAAGGGCGGGATGAGCAGTTCTTC.